The TCR beta chain under discussion was sequenced for a study of tumor-infiltrating lymphocytes in primary liver carcinoma. Study details: Patients underwent surgical resection for primary liver carcinoma.

Unsorted whole blood supplied the RNA, and germline DNA was extracted too. The CDR3 loop spans 15 amino acids. Germline CDR1 and CDR2: MNHEY and SVGAGI. Total RNA amounting to 500 ng was the source from which TCR beta cDNA was made with a constant-region primer. Libraries covering TCR beta were generated through three nested multiplex PCR rounds (using a slightly modified ARM-PCR). TRBV1-TRBV30 forward primers and a C-beta reverse primer were used in the first two PCR rounds, which each ran for nine to ten cycles. TCRdb itself ran the multiplex PCR reads through MiXCR, one entry per CDR3 protein. The data hold about 310,000 distinct CDR3 sequences, with about 50% observed a single time. Worth noting for this clonotype: At one boundary the junction diverges from the germline segment, which might be a read error.

Sequencing was performed on peripheral blood. The TCR was taken from a woman in her 30s with primary liver carcinoma and hepatitis B virus infection. The chain links TRBV6-5 to TRBJ2-5, with D unresolved. The CDR3 nucleotides are TGTGCCAGCAGTACGATGGGAACCGAACAAGAGACCCTGTACTTC. Translated: CASSTMGTEQETLYF.